This T cell receptor beta chain was sequenced during a study of shared clonotypes between healthy human individuals. Produced via immunoSEQ multiplex PCR; TCRdb's table is partial and in-frame only. This table has a few million clones, over 90% appearing once. Germline-derived CDR1 and CDR2 are SNHLY and FYNNEI. V trimming: 7 bases; J trimming: 2 bases; junction bases outside the gene matches: 6. The CDR3 is 14 amino acids. The TCR comes from a man aged 18 to 35 in good health. Some clones in this sample may be carry-over from other donors' samples. Sequencing was carried out using naive CD4+ T cells from PBMCs. Stated subset: CD45RA+ positively selected. The chain joins TRBV2 to TRBJ2-7; 9 nucleotides align to TRBD1. DNA for the CDR3: TGTGCCAGCACCTATGACAGGGGGACCTACGAGCAGTACTTC. Amino acid sequence: CASTYDRGTYEQYF. Complete variable domain (other parts from reference TRBV2 and TRBJ2-7): EPEVTQTPSHQVTQMGQEVILRCVPISNHLYFYWYRQILGQKVEFLVSFYNNEISEKSEIFDDQFSVERPDGSNFTLKIRSTKLEDSAMYFCASTYDRGTYEQYFGPGTRLTVT.